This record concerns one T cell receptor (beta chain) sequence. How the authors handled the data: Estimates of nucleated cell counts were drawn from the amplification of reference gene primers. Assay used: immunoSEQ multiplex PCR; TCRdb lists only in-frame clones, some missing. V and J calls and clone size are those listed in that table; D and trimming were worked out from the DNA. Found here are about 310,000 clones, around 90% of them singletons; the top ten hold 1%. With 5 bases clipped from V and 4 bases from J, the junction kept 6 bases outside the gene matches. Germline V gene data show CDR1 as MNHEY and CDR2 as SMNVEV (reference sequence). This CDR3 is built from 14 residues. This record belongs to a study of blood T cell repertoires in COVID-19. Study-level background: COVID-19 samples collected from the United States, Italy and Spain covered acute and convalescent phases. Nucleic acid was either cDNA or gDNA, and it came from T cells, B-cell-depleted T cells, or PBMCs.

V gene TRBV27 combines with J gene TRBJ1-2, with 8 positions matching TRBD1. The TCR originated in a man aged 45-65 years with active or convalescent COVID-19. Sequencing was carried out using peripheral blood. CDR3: CASSNSDRGYGYTF. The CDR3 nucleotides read TGTGCCAGCAGTAATTCCGACAGGGGCTATGGCTACACCTTC.